This T cell receptor (beta chain) was captured by sequencing in a study of T cells after yellow fever vaccination. Germline loops: CDR1 SGHRS, CDR2 YFSETQ. J lost 6 bases, V lost 4 bases, and 7 bases had no gene match. The CDR3 runs to 16 residues. The table lists this clonotype with a few counts. Each CDR3 protein is one row after TCRdb ran MiXCR on the 5' RACE reads. The sample comprises 250,000 to 300,000 distinct CDR3 sequences, less than 9.5% of which are singletons, and about 3.7% rests with the top ten. Sequencing used CD4+ T cells sorted from PBMCs, obtained 5 days after the yellow fever booster vaccination. This TCR was recovered from a young man who received the YFV17D yellow fever vaccine. The J gene is TRBJ2-3, the V gene TRBV5-1, with 14 bases aligning to TRBD2. CDR3 DNA sequence: TGCGCCAGCAGCAGGGGGACTAGCGGGGGACCGGATACGCAGTATTTT. Translated, it gives CASSRGTSGGPDTQYF.